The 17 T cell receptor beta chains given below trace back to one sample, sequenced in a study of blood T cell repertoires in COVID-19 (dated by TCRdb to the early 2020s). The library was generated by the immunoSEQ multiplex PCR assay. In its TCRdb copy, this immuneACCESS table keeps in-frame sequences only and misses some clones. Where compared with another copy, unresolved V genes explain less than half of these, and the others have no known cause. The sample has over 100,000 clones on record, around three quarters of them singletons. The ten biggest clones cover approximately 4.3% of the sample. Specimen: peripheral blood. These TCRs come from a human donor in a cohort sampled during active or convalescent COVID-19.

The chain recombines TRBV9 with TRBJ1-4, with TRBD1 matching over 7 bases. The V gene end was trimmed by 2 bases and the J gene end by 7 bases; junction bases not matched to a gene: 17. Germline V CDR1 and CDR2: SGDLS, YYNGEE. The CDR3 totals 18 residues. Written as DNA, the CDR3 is TGTGCCAGCAGCGTTTCATCTTCCGACAGGGCTATTAGTGAAAAACTGTTTTTT. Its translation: CASSVSSSDRAISEKLFF.

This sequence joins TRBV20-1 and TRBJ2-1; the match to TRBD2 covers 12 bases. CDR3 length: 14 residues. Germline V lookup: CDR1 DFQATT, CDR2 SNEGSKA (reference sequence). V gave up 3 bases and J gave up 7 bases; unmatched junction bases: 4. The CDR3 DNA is TGCAGTGCTAGTTCTAGCGGGAGGGATAATGAGCAGTTCTTC. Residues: CSASSSGRDNEQFF.

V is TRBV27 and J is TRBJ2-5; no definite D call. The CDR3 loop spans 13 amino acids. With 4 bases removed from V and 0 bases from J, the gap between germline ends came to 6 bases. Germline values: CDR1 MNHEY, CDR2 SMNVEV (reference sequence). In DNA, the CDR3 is TGTGCCAGCAGTTCCCGGTACCAAGAGACCCAGTACTTC. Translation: CASSSRYQETQYF.

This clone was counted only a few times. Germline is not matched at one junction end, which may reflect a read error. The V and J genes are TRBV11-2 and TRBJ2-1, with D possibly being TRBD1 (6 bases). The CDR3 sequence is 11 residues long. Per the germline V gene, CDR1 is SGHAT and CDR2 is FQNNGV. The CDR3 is CASSLDREQFF. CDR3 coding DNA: TGTGCCAGCAGCCTAGACAGGGAGCAGTTCTTC.

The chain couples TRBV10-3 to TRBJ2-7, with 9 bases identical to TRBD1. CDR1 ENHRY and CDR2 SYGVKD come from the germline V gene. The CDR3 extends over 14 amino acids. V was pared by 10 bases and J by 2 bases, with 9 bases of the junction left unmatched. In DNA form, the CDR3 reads TGTGCCACCGACATTGGACAGGGGCCCTACGAGCAGTACTTC. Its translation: CATDIGQGPYEQYF.

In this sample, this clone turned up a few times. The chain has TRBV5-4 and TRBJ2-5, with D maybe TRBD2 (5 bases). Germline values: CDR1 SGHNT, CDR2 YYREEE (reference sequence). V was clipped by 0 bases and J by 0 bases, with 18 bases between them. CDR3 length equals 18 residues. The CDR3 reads CASSLAVWVARYQETQYF. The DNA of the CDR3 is TGTGCCAGCAGCTTGGCCGTTTGGGTAGCGAGGTACCAAGAGACCCAGTACTTC.

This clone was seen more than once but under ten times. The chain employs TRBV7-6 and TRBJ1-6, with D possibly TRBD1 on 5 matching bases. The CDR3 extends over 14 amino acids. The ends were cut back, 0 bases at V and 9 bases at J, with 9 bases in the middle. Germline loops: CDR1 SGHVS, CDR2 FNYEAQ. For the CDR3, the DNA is TGTGCCAGCAGCTTAGCCAGGGTGGGTTCACCCCTCCACTTT. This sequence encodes CASSLARVGSPLHF. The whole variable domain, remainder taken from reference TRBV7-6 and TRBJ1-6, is GAGVSQSPRYKVTKRGQDVALRCDPISGHVSLYWYRQALGQGPEFLTYFNYEAQQDKSGLPNDRFSAERPEGSISTLTIQRTEQRDSAMYRCASSLARVGSPLHFGNGTRLTVT.

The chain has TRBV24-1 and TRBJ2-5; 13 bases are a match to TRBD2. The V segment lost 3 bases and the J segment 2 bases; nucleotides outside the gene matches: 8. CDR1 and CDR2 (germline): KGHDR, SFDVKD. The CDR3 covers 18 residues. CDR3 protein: CATSDPRTSGREQETQYF. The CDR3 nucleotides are TGTGCCACCAGTGATCCCCGGACTAGCGGGAGAGAACAAGAGACCCAGTACTTC.

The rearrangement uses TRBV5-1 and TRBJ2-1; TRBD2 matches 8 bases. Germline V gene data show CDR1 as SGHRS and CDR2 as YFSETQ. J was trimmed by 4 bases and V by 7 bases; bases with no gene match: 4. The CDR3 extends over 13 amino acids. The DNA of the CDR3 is TGCGCCAGCGCACTAGCGGCTTACAATGAGCAGTTCTTC. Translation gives CASALAAYNEQFF.

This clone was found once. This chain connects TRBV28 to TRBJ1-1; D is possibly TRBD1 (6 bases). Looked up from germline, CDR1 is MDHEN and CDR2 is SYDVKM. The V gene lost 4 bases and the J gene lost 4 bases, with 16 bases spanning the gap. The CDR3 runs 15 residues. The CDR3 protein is CASSSTTTGTTEAFF. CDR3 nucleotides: TGTGCCAGCAGTTCTACTACAACAGGGACCACTGAAGCTTTCTTT.

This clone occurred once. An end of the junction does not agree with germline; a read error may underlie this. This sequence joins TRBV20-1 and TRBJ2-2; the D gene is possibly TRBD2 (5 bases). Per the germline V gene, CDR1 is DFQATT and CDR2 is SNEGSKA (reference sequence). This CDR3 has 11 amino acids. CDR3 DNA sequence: TGCAGTACCCCCGAAGGGAGCCGCGAGGTTTTT. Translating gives CSTPEGSREVF.

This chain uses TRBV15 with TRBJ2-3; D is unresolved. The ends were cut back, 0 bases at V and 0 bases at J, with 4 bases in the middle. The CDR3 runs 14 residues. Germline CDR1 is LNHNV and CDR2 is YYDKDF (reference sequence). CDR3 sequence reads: CATSREHSTDTQYF. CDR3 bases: TGTGCCACCAGCAGAGAACATAGCACAGATACGCAGTATTTT.

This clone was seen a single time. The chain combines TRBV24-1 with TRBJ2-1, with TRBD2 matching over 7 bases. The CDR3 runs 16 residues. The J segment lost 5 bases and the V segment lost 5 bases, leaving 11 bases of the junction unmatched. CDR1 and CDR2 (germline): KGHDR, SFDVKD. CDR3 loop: CATSAPWAGEDNEQFF. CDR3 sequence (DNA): TGTGCCACCAGTGCCCCATGGGCGGGAGAGGACAATGAGCAGTTCTTC.

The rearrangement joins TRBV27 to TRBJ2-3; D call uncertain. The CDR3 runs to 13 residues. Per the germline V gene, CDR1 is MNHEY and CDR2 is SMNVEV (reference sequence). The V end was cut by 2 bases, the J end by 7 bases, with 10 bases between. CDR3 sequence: CASSLAYSNTQYF. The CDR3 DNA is TGTGCCAGCAGTTTAGCCTATTCCAATACGCAGTATTTT.

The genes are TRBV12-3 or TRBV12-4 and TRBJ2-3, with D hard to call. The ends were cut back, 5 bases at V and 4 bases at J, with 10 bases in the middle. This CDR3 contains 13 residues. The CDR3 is CASSPRSADTQYF. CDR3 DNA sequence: TGTGCCAGCAGTCCCCGGTCGGCAGATACGCAGTATTTT.

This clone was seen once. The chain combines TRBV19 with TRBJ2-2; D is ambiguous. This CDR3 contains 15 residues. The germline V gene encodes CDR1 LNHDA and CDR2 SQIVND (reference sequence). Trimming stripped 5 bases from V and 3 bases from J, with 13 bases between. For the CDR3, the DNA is TGTGCCAGTAGTTTTGTTGCAGGCTACACCGGGGAGCTGTTTTTT. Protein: CASSFVAGYTGELFF.

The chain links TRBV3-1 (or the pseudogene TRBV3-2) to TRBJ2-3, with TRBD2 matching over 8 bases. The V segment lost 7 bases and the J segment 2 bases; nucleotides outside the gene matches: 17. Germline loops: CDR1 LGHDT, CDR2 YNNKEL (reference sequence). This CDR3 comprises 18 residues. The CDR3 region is CASNRSEHSGIFTDTQYF. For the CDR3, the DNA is TGTGCCAGCAATCGCTCGGAGCATAGCGGGATATTCACAGATACGCAGTATTTT.